This T cell receptor (beta chain) was sequenced for a study of beta chain features in type 1 diabetes. Expressed TCRB transcripts were sequenced after all isolated RNA was converted to cDNA. Assay used: immunoSEQ multiplex PCR; TCRdb lists only in-frame clones, some missing. The data hold 200,000 to 300,000 clones, with under 70% observed a single time. This receptor was taken from a man aged 30 to 39 in good health. Sample: naive CD4+ T cells from blood.

The DNA for the CDR3 is TGTGCCAGCAGCCAAGAAGGGAATAGCAATCAGCCCCAGCATTTT. Protein: CASSQEGNSNQPQHF. The rearrangement links TRBV4-2 to TRBJ1-5, with D unclear. Germline CDR1 LGHNA, CDR2 YNFKEQ. The V and J ends lost 0 bases and 0 bases respectively, with 6 bases between them. The CDR3 has 15 residues.